What follows describes a single T cell receptor (beta chain). Its target is not known. The entry originates in a study of cytomegalovirus exposure and HLA in healthy donors. The PCR employed 60 Vbeta primers together with 13 Jbeta primers. Sequencing was performed with immunoSEQ multiplex PCR; in TCRdb, only in-frame clones are kept and a portion is missing. This table has some 200,000 clones, about 85% appearing once. Study-wide findings and caveats: Later analysis demonstrated an association between a missense DCLRE1C variant and TCR beta V- and J-gene trimming.

Germline trimming cut 0 bases from V and 9 bases from J; bases unmatched to any gene: 3. Germline assignment: CDR1 SGDLS and CDR2 YYNGEE. The CDR3 has 13 amino acids. The genes are TRBV9 and TRBJ2-1; the match to TRBD1 covers 7 bases. Sequenced: PBMCs. This clonotype was obtained from a man aged 50-60 years in good health and CMV-seronegative. The CDR3 nucleotides read TGTGCCAGCAGCGTAGGGACAGGTGCTGAGCAGTTCTTC. Translation gives CASSVGTGAEQFF.